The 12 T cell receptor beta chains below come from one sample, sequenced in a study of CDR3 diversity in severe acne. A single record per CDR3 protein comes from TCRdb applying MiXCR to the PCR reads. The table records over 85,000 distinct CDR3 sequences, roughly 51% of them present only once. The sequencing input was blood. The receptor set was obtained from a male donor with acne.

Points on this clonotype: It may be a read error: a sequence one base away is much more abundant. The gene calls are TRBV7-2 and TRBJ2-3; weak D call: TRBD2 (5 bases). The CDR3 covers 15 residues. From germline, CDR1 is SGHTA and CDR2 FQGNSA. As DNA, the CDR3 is TGTGCCAGCGGCTTAGAGGGTTCGATCACAGATACGCAGTATTTT. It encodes CASGLEGSITDTQYF.

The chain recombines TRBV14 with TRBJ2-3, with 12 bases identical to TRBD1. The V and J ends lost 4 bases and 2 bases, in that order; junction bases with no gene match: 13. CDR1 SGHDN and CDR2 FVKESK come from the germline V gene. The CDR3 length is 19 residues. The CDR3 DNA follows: TGTGCCAGCAGCCTTAACTACCCCCGGGACAGGGGGCCCACAGATACGCAGTATTTT. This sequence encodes CASSLNYPRDRGPTDTQYF.

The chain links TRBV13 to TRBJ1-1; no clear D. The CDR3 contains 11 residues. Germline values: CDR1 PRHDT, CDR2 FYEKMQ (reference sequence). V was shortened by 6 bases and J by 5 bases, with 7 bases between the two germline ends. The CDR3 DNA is TGTGCCAGCAGAGGTGAGACTGAAGCTTTCTTT. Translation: CASRGETEAFF.

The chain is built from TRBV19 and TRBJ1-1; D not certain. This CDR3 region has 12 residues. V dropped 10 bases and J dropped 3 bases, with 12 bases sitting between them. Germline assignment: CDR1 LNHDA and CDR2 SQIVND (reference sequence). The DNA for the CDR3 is TGTGCCACCCTCGGAGGTTACACTGAAGCTTTCTTT. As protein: CATLGGYTEAFF. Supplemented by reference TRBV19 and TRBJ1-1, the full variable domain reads DGGITQSPKYLFRKEGQNVTLSCEQNLNHDAMYWYRQDPGQGLRLIYYSQIVNDFQKGDIAEGYSVSREKKESFPLTVTSAQKNPTAFYLCATLGGYTEAFFGQGTRLTVV.

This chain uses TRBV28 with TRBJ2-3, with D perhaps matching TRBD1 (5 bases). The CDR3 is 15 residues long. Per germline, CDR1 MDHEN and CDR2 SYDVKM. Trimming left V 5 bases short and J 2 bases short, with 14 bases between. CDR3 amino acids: CASSPLGANTDTQYF. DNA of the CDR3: TGTGCCAGCAGTCCCCTTGGGGCGAACACAGATACGCAGTATTTT.

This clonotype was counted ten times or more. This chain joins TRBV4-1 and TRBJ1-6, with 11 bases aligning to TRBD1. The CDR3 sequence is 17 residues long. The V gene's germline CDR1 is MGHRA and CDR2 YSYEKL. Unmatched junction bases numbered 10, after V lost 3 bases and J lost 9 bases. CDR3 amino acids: CASSQPPGQGDSSPLHF. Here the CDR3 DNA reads TGCGCCAGCAGCCAGCCTCCGGGACAGGGGGATTCTTCACCCCTCCACTTT.

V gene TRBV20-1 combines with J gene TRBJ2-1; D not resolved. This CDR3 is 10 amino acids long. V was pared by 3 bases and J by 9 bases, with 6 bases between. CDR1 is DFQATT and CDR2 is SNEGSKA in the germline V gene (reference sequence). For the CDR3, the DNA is TGCAGTGCTAGGGGTTTTGAGCAGTTCTTC. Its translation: CSARGFEQFF.

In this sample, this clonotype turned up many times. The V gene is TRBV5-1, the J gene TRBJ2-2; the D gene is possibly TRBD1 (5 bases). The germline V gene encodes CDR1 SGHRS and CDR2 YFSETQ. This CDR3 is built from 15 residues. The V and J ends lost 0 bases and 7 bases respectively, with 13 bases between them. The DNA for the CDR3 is TGCGCCAGCAGCTTGGGGGCCAGGGTAGTCGGGGAGCTGTTTTTT. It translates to CASSLGARVVGELFF.

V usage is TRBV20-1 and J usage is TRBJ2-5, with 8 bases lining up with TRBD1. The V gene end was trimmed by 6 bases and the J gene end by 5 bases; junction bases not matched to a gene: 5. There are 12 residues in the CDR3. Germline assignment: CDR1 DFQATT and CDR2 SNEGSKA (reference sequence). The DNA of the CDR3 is TGCAGTGCCGAGACAGGGGAGGAGACCCAGTACTTC. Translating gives CSAETGEETQYF.

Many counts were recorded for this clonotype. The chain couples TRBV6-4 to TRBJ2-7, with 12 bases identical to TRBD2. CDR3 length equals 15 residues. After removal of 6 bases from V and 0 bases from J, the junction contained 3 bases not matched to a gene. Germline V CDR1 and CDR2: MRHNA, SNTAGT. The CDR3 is CASSELAGGSYEQYF. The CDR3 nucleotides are TGTGCCAGCAGCGAACTAGCGGGGGGCTCCTACGAGCAGTACTTC.

The CDR3 nucleotides read TGTGCCAGCAGCTTAGGGGACAGGGCTGATGAGACCCAGTACTTC. It codes for CASSLGDRADETQYF. The chain employs TRBV7-2 and TRBJ2-5, with 9 bases aligning to TRBD1. J was trimmed by 5 bases and V by 1 base; bases with no gene match: 5. Germline assignment: CDR1 SGHTA and CDR2 FQGNSA. The CDR3 sequence is 15 residues long.

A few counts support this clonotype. In nucleotides, the CDR3 is TGTGCCAGCAGTGTCGGGGCCTCTGGAAACACCATATATTTT. It specifies CASSVGASGNTIYF. This chain links TRBV25-1 with TRBJ1-3; the D gene is possibly TRBD1 (5 bases). CDR1 is MGHDK, CDR2 SYGVNS, per germline. V was cut by 4 bases and J by 0 bases, with 7 bases left in between. The CDR3 spans 14 residues.